Listed here are 19 T cell receptor beta chains from one sample, sequenced in a study of T cells after yellow fever vaccination. TCRdb re-called the 5' RACE reads with MiXCR, one entry per CDR3 protein. The table records 310,000 or so distinct CDR3 sequences, roughly 7% of them present only once. The specimen comprised PBMCs, sampled about 41 days after the first yellow fever vaccination. The source is a man aged 18-30 years who received the YFV17D yellow fever vaccine.

The chain has TRBV7-2 and TRBJ2-7, with 7 bases matching TRBD1. With V trimmed by 5 bases and J by 4 bases, 5 bases remained unmatched. CDR3 size: 13 residues. Per germline, CDR1 SGHTA and CDR2 FQGNSA. The CDR3 is CASSQGEGYEQYV. In nucleotides, the CDR3 is TGTGCCAGCAGCCAGGGGGAAGGGTACGAGCAGTACGTC.

CDR3 sequence (DNA): TGTGCCAGCAGCCCTACCGGAGGGACTAGAGTTTCCGGGGAGCTGTTTTTT. Its translation: CASSPTGGTRVSGELFF. The chain has TRBV5-6 and TRBJ2-2; 8 bases agree with TRBD2. The CDR3 extends over 17 amino acids. Germline-derived CDR1 and CDR2 are SGHDT and YYEEEE. The V and J ends lost 4 bases and 6 bases, in that order; junction bases with no gene match: 14.

A few counts support this clonotype. This chain connects TRBV7-2 to TRBJ2-7; possibly TRBD1 for D (5 bases). Germline lookup yields CDR1 SGHTA and CDR2 FQGNSA. This CDR3 comprises 14 residues. V dropped 3 bases and J dropped 0 bases, with 9 bases sitting between them. This chain's CDR3 is CASSFDRSSYEQYF. The CDR3, as DNA: TGTGCCAGCAGCTTCGACAGAAGCTCCTACGAGCAGTACTTC.

This clonotype was counted between two and nine times. This chain joins TRBV24-1 and TRBJ1-5; 9 nucleotides match TRBD1. The CDR3 is 19 residues long. Unmatched junction bases numbered 14, after V lost 5 bases and J lost 1 base. CDR1 and CDR2 (germline): KGHDR, SFDVKD. The CDR3 spells CATSAGGQGGLWSNQPQHF. CDR3 in DNA: TGTGCCACCAGTGCCGGGGGACAGGGAGGTTTGTGGAGCAATCAGCCCCAGCATTTT.

This chain connects TRBV7-2 to TRBJ2-6; D is ambiguous. Deletions cut 1 base from V and 4 bases from J, with 8 bases between. The CDR3 consists of 15 residues. CDR1 and CDR2 (germline): SGHTA, FQGNSA. The CDR3 here is CASSLGVLGANVLTF. DNA of the CDR3: TGTGCCAGCAGCTTAGGGGTACTGGGGGCCAACGTCCTGACTTTC. Variable domain in full (rest from reference TRBV7-2 and TRBJ2-6): GAGVSQSPSNKVTEKGKDVELRCDPISGHTALYWYRQSLGQGLEFLIYFQGNSAPDKSGLPSDRFSAERTGGSVSTLTIQRTQQEDSAVYLCASSLGVLGANVLTFGAGSRLTVL.

This clonotype was picked up a small number of times. This chain links TRBV20-1 with TRBJ2-6; no firm D call. This CDR3 region has 14 residues. V was cut by 3 bases and J by 1 base, with 7 bases left in between. In germline, CDR1 is DFQATT, CDR2 SNEGSKA (reference sequence). CDR3 DNA sequence: TGCAGTGCTAGTTGGGAATCTGGGGCCAACGTCCTGACTTTC. Protein sequence: CSASWESGANVLTF.

This clonotype was counted a few times. The V call is TRBV6-2 or TRBV6-3, the J call TRBJ2-1; a weak D match, TRBD1 (6 bases). Trimming left V 2 bases short and J 4 bases short, with 15 bases between. CDR1 is MNHEY, CDR2 SVGEGT, per germline. The CDR3 sequence is 16 residues long. CDR3 sequence reads: CASSYAYGTPYNEQFF. The CDR3 DNA sequence: TGTGCCAGCAGTTACGCTTACGGGACACCGTACAATGAGCAGTTCTTC.

This clonotype was counted only a few times. V gene TRBV4-2 combines with J gene TRBJ1-2; the D gene is possibly TRBD1 (5 bases). Trimming took off 1 base at V and 3 bases at J, with 9 bases between the two ends. This CDR3 contains 14 residues. Germline CDR1 reads LGHNA; CDR2 reads YNFKEQ. Written as DNA, the CDR3 is TGTGCCAGCAGCCAAGGGGACGGGGACTATGGCTACACCTTC. This encodes CASSQGDGDYGYTF.

As to this clonotype: A much larger clone differs from this one at a single base, so this may be a read error. Written as DNA, the CDR3 is TGTGCCACCAGTGATCCAGGGGTGTCGAACAATGACCAGTTCTTC. Its protein product is CATSDPGVSNNDQFF. The chain is built from TRBV24-1 and TRBJ2-1; tentatively, D is TRBD1 (6 bases). The CDR3 sequence is 15 residues long. The germline CDR1 and CDR2 sequences are KGHDR and SFDVKD.

The chain links TRBV7-2 to TRBJ1-3, with TRBD1 identical over 7 bases. The germline CDR1 and CDR2 sequences are SGHTA and FQGNSA. Losses at the gene ends were 0 bases for V and 2 bases for J; bases not matched to a gene: 7. CDR3 length equals 17 residues. The CDR3 nucleotides are TGTGCCAGCAGCTTAGCCGACAGGGCCCTTGCTGGAAACACCATATATTTT. Its protein product is CASSLADRALAGNTIYF.

This clonotype occurred a few times. The V call is TRBV5-8, the J call TRBJ1-4; D uncertain. The CDR3 consists of 15 residues. The germline CDR1 and CDR2 sequences are SGHTS and YDEGEE. V lost 2 bases and J 7 bases, leaving 15 bases between the germline ends. This CDR3 is CASSFSELAGEKLFF. CDR3 DNA sequence: TGTGCCAGCAGCTTCTCAGAGTTGGCTGGTGAAAAACTGTTTTTT.

V and J are TRBV6-1 and TRBJ1-2; a possible D gene is TRBD1 (5 bases). V lost 4 bases, J lost 2 bases, and 14 bases lay in between. CDR1 and CDR2 from the germline V gene are MNHNS and SASEGT. This CDR3 is built from 15 residues. This CDR3 reads CASSVVSGTNYGYTF. CDR3 nucleotide sequence: TGTGCCAGCAGTGTGGTATCCGGGACCAACTATGGCTACACCTTC.

V is TRBV4-3 and J is TRBJ2-2; D is ambiguous. V shed 0 bases and J shed 0 bases, with 14 bases lying between them. This CDR3 spans 18 amino acids. Looked up from germline, CDR1 is LGHNA and CDR2 is YSLEER. This chain's CDR3 is CASSQERSETANTGELFF. As DNA, the CDR3 is TGCGCCAGCAGCCAAGAGCGGAGTGAGACCGCGAACACCGGGGAGCTGTTTTTT.

This chain links TRBV5-1 with TRBJ2-3; 9 nucleotides match TRBD1. Looked up from germline, CDR1 is SGHRS and CDR2 is YFSETQ. This CDR3 spans 16 amino acids. V lost 3 bases to trimming and J lost 3 bases; unmatched junction nucleotides: 8. The CDR3 spells CASSSGQGAGTDTQYF. As DNA, the CDR3 is TGCGCCAGCAGCTCGGGACAGGGAGCCGGTACAGATACGCAGTATTTT.

This clonotype was seen repeatedly, ten times or more. The V and J genes are TRBV12-3 or TRBV12-4 and TRBJ1-5; D gene unclear. Between the trimmed V and J ends, which lost 6 bases and 9 bases, there was a span of 18 bases. The CDR3 has 14 residues. The CDR3 DNA follows: TGTGCCAGCAGCTCCGACACCTACCCTTCGCCCCAGCATTTT. Residues: CASSSDTYPSPQHF.

This chain connects TRBV5-1 to TRBJ2-1; no clear D gene. V lost 5 bases, J lost 4 bases, and 4 bases lay in between. The length of the CDR3 is 11 residues. The germline gives CDR1 SGHRS, CDR2 YFSETQ. The CDR3 is CASREYNEQFF. The CDR3, as DNA: TGCGCCAGCAGGGAATACAATGAGCAGTTCTTC.

This chain links TRBV7-2 with TRBJ2-7; D may be TRBD2 (5 bases). CDR1 is SGHTA, CDR2 FQGNSA, per germline. Trimming took off 5 bases at V and 2 bases at J, with 10 bases between the two ends. This CDR3 contains 13 residues. CDR3: CASSLDGTYEQYV. The CDR3 DNA follows: TGTGCCAGCAGCCTCGACGGGACCTACGAGCAGTACGTC.

The gene calls are TRBV27 and TRBJ2-3; TRBD2 matches 9 bases. The CDR3 sequence is 14 residues long. V shed 6 bases and J 6 bases; nucleotides not matched to a gene: 7. Germline CDR1 reads MNHEY; CDR2 reads SMNVEV (reference sequence). CDR3 DNA: TGTGCCAGCAGCAGCCAGCGGGGGGTGGATACGCAGTATTTT. Protein product: CASSSQRGVDTQYF.

This clonotype was picked up a small number of times. V and J are TRBV27 and TRBJ2-2; D ambiguous. The CDR3 is made up of 13 amino acids. The V end was cut by 1 base, the J end by 5 bases, with 5 bases between. Germline assignment: CDR1 MNHEY and CDR2 SMNVEV (reference sequence). CDR3 protein: CASSLLLTGELFF. The CDR3 DNA follows: TGTGCCAGCAGTTTATTACTAACCGGGGAGCTGTTTTTT.